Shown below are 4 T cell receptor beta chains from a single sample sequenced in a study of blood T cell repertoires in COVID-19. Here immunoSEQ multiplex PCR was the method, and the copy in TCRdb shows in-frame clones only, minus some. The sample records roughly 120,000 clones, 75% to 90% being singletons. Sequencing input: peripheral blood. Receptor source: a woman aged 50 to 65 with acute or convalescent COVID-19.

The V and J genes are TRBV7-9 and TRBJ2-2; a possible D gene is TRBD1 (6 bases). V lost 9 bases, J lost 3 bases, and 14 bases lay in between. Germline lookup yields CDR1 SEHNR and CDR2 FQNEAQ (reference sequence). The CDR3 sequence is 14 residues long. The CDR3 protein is CASSRAGDTGELFF. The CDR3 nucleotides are TGTGCCAGTTCCCGGGCAGGGGACACCGGGGAGCTGTTTTTT.

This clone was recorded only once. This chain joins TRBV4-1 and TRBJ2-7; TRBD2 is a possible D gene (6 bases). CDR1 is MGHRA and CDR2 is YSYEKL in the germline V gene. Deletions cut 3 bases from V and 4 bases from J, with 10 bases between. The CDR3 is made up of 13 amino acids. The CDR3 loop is CASSQGEAYEQYF. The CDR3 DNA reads TGCGCCAGCAGCCAGGGGGAGGCGTACGAGCAGTACTTC.

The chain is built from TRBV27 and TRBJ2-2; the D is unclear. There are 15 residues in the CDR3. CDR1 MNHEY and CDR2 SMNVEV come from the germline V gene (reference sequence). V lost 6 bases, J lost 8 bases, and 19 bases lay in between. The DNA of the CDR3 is TGTGCCAGCAGCGATCGACTTAATAGCAGAGGGGAGCTGTTTTTT. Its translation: CASSDRLNSRGELFF.

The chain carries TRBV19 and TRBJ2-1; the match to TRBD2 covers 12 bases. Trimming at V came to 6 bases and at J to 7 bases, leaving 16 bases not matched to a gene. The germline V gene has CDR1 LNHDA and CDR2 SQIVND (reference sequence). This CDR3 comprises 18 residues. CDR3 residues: CASRGQGGLAGLGNEQFF. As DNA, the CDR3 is TGTGCCAGTAGAGGACAGGGAGGACTAGCGGGGCTAGGGAATGAGCAGTTCTTC. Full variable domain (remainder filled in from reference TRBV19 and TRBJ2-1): DGGITQSPKYLFRKEGQNVTLSCEQNLNHDAMYWYRQDPGQGLRLIYYSQIVNDFQKGDIAEGYSVSREKKESFPLTVTSAQKNPTAFYLCASRGQGGLAGLGNEQFFGPGTRLTVL.